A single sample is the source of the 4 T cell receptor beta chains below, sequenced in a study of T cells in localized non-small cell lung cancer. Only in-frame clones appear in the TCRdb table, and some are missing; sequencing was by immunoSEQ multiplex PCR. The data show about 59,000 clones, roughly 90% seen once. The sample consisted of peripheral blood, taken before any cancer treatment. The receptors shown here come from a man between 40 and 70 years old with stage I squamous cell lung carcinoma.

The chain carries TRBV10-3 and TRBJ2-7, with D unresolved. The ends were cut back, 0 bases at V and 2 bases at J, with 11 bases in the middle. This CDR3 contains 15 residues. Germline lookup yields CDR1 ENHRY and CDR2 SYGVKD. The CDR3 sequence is CAISESGAAAYEQYF. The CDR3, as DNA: TGTGCCATCAGTGAGTCAGGAGCAGCAGCCTACGAGCAGTACTTC.

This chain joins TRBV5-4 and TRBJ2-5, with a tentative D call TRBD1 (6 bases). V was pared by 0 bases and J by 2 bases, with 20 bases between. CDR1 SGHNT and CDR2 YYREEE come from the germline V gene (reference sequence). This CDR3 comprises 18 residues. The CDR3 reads CASSLGETGLIGQETQYF. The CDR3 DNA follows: TGTGCCAGCAGCTTGGGAGAGACAGGATTGATAGGTCAAGAGACCCAGTACTTC.

The CDR3 DNA is TGTGCCAGCAGTTTAGGGGGAAGCAATCAGCCCCAGCATTTT. Encoded protein: CASSLGGSNQPQHF. This rearrangement joins TRBV28 to TRBJ1-5, with D possibly TRBD1 on 5 matching bases. Germline CDR1 is MDHEN and CDR2 is SYDVKM. The CDR3 consists of 14 residues. Trimming pared 2 bases from V and 1 base from J, leaving 6 bases between.

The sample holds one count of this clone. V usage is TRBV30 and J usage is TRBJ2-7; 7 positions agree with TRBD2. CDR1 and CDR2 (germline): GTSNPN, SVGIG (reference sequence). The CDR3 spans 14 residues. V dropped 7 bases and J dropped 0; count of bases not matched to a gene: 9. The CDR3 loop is CASFGGSHSYEQYF. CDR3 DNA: TGTGCCTCCTTCGGGGGGAGCCACTCCTACGAGCAGTACTTC.